This paragraph reports one T cell receptor beta chain. The data were taken from a study of regulatory T cells in long-lasting Graves disease. Germline lookup yields CDR1 KGHSH and CDR2 LQKENI. The V segment lost 4 bases and the J segment 6 bases; nucleotides outside the gene matches: 10. This CDR3 is 16 amino acids long. Library construction for TCR beta used iRepertoire HTBI primers and Arm-PCR of CDR3 regions. A single record per CDR3 protein comes from TCRdb applying MiXCR to the multiplex PCR reads. The table records about 530,000 distinct CDR3 sequences, 15% to 20% of them present only once. Stated time point: newly diagnosed GD, antithyroid drugs for less than 3 months. PBMCs were the source of the RNA used for TCR sequencing. These same records also appear under a second study, on T cells in Graves' hyperthyroidism and ophthalmopathy. That study reports: The hyperthyroidism was newly diagnosed and had lasted under 2 months; the patients were aged 18 to 65. Most clonotypes expanded in the thyroid (above 0.001) were also present in blood.

This chain uses TRBV18 with TRBJ2-2, with 8 bases fitting TRBD2. This receptor was taken from a woman aged 35-65 years with Graves disease. The input for sequencing was peripheral blood mononuclear cells (PBMCs), taken at new diagnosis, from a patient treated with antithyroid drugs. The CDR3 DNA follows: TGTGCCAGCTCACATCTGGCGGGGGGACCCCCCGGGGAGCTGTTTTTT. This codes for CASSHLAGGPPGELFF.